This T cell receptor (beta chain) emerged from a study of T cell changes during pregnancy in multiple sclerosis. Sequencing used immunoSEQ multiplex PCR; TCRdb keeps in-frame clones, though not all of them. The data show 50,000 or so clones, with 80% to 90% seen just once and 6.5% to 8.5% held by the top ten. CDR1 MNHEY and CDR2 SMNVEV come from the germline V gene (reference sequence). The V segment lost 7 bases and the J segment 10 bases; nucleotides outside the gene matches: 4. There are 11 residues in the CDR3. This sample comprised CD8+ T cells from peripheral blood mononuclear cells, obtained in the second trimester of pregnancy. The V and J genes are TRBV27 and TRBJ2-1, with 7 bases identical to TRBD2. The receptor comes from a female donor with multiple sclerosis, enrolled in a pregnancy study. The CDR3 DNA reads TGTGCCAGCACCCTGGGAGGGGAGCAGTTCTTC. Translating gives CASTLGGEQFF.